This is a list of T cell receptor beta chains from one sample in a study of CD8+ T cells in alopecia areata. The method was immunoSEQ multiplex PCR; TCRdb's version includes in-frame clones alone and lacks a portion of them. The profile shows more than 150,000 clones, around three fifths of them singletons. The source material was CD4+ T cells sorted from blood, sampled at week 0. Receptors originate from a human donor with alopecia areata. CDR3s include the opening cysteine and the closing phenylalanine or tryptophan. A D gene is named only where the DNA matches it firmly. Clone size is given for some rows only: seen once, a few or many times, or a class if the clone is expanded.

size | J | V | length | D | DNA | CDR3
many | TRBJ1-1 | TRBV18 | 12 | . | TGTGCCAGCTCACCCTCAGGCACTGAAGCTTTCTTT | CASSPSGTEAFF
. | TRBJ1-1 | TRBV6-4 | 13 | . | TGTGCCAGCAGTGACCGGCTGTGGGAGGGGGCTTTCTTT | CASSDRLWEGAFF
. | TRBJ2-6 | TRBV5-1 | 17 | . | TGCGCCAGCAGCCGGGCGCCGAGTAGCTCTGGGGCCAACGTCCTGACTTTC | CASSRAPSSSGANVLTF
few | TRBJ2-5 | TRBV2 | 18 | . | TGTGCCAGCAGTGAAGCGTTCCCCTTACAGTCGGCTGGGGAGACCCAGTACTTC | CASSEAFPLQSAGETQYF
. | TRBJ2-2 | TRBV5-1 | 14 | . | TGCGCCAGCAGCTTGAACCAGGGAGATGGGGAGCTGTTTTTT | CASSLNQGDGELFF
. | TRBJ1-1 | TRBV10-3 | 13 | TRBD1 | TGTGCCATCAACCGGGACAGGAACACTGAAGCTTTCTTT | CAINRDRNTEAFF
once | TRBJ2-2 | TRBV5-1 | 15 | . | TGCGCCAGCAGCTTGAGACCGGCGGGCGCCGGGGAGCTGTTTTTT | CASSLRPAGAGELFF
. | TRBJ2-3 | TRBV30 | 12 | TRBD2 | TGTGCCTGGAGTGTTAGCGGGGGGGAGCAGTATTTT | CAWSVSGGEQYF
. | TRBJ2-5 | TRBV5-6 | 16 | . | TGTGCCAGCAGCTTGCTCCTTAAGGGTCTTCCAGAGACCCAGTACTTC | CASSLLLKGLPETQYF
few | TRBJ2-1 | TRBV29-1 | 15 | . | TGCAGCGTTGAGGGGGACCGGGACTCCTACAATGAGCAGTTCTTC | CSVEGDRDSYNEQFF
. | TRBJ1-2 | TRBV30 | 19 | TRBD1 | TGTGCCTGGAGTGTACTACCCGGGACAGGGGCTACTACCATCTATGGCTACACCTTC | CAWSVLPGTGATTIYGYTF
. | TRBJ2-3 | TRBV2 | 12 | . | TGTGCCAGCAGACAAAGAGGAGATACGCAGTATTTT | CASRQRGDTQYF
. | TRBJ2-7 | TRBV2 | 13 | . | TGTGCCAGCAGTGTAAACAGGGGAGGCGAGCAGTACTTC | CASSVNRGGEQYF
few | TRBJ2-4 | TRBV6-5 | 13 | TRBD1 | TGTGCCAGCAGAGACAGGGGCCAAAACATTCAGTACTTC | CASRDRGQNIQYF
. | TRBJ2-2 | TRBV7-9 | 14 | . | TGTGCCAGCAGCCGCGGGGTTTTAGCCGGGGAGCTGTTTTTT | CASSRGVLAGELFF
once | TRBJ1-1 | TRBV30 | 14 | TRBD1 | TGTGCCTGGAGTGCTCAGGGGGGTGCCACTGAAGCTTTCTTT | CAWSAQGGATEAFF
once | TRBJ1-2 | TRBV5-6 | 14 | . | TGTGCCAGCAGCTTACCCCCGGGGCGACGGGGCTACACCTTC | CASSLPPGRRGYTF
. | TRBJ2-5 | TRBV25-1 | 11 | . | TGTGCCAGCAGTGTGCTAGAGACCCAGTACTTC | CASSVLETQYF
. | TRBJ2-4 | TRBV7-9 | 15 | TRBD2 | TGTGCCAGCAGCATTCTAGCGGGGGCCAAAAACATTCAGTACTTC | CASSILAGAKNIQYF
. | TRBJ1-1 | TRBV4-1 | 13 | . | TGTGCCAGCAGCCAAGATACCCGAACTACCTCCTTCTTT | CASSQDTRTTSFF
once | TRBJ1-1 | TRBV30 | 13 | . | TGTGCCTGGAGCAGGGGAACGGACACTGAAGCTTTCTTT | CAWSRGTDTEAFF
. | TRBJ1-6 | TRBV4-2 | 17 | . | TGTGCCAGCAGCCAATTTACCCCGAGCTCCTATAATTCACCCCTCCACTTT | CASSQFTPSSYNSPLHF
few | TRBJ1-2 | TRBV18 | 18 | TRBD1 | TGTGCCAGCTCACCACGGGAAGTCCGGACAGGGGCTAACTATGGCTACACCTTC | CASSPREVRTGANYGYTF
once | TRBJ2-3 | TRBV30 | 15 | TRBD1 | TGTGCCTGGAGACAGGGGGCTATGAGCACAGATACGCAGTATTTT | CAWRQGAMSTDTQYF
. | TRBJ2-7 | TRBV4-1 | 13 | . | TGCGCCAGCAGCCAAGGAGGGGCCTACGAGCAGTACTTC | CASSQGGAYEQYF
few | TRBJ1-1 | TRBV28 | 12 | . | TGTGCCAGCAGGTCCTACAGGGATTACGCTTTCTTT | CASRSYRDYAFF
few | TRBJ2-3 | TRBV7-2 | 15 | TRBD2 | TGTGCCAGCAGCTTCCGGGGGGGGCCGTCAGATACGCAGTATTTT | CASSFRGGPSDTQYF